A single sample gave rise to the 20 T cell receptor beta chains below, sequenced in a study of shared T cell receptors in the human thymus. The repertoire was sequenced with immunoSEQ multiplex PCR; TCRdb's copy has only in-frame clones and lacks some. The sample records about 660,000 clones, 88% being singletons. Another study also made use of these data, one on human thymus T cells.

The sample consisted of thymocytes. The receptors were gathered from a boy in the first two years of life with a congenital heart defect.

The V gene is TRBV5-1, the J gene TRBJ2-7; 7 nucleotides align to TRBD2. V was clipped by 4 bases and J by 5 bases; unmatched bases: 15. Germline CDR1 reads SGHRS; CDR2 reads YFSETQ. There are 16 residues in the CDR3. CDR3 in amino acids: CASSDPGAGDQDEQYF. The DNA of the CDR3 is TGCGCCAGCAGCGACCCTGGGGCGGGAGATCAAGACGAGCAGTACTTC.

The J gene is TRBJ2-7, the V gene TRBV11-2; D unclear. Trimming left V 5 bases short and J 0 bases short, with 14 bases between. CDR1 and CDR2 (germline): SGHAT, FQNNGV. The CDR3 is made up of 15 amino acids. The CDR3 DNA reads TGTGCCAGCAGCCTTGGAGTAACCCGCTCCTACGAGCAGTACTTC. This codes for CASSLGVTRSYEQYF.

The chain links TRBV28 to TRBJ1-5; D is uncertain. Germline V gene sequence: CDR1 MDHEN, CDR2 SYDVKM. Trimming took off 5 bases at V and 5 bases at J, with 13 bases between the two ends. There are 14 residues in the CDR3. The CDR3 loop is CASSNGIFYQPQHF. CDR3 bases: TGTGCCAGCAGTAACGGGATCTTTTATCAGCCCCAGCATTTT.

The chain is built from TRBV11-1 and TRBJ2-7; 10 nucleotides line up with TRBD1. The V gene end was trimmed by 5 bases and the J gene end by 3 bases; junction bases not matched to a gene: 7. This CDR3 contains 15 residues. Per germline, CDR1 SGHAT and CDR2 FQDESV (reference sequence). DNA for the CDR3: TGTGCCAGCAGCCGTACGGGACAGGGGAACTACGAGCAGTACTTC. It is translated as CASSRTGQGNYEQYF.

This chain links TRBV28 with TRBJ1-5; TRBD1 aligns across 10 bases. This CDR3 has 14 amino acids. J gave up 7 bases and V 7 bases, and 7 bases lay outside the gene matches. The V gene's germline CDR1 is MDHEN and CDR2 SYDVKM. The CDR3 here is CASKDRGGSQPQHF. The CDR3 coding sequence is TGTGCCAGCAAGGACAGGGGGGGTTCACAGCCCCAGCATTTT.

The V and J genes are TRBV27 and TRBJ2-3, with 10 bases fitting TRBD2. The CDR3 covers 18 residues. The V and J ends lost 6 bases and 6 bases, in that order; junction bases with no gene match: 18. CDR1 and CDR2 (germline): MNHEY, SMNVEV (reference sequence). The CDR3, as DNA: TGTGCCAGCAGGAGGGTTGGTAGCGGGAGGTACCAGCGGGATACGCAGTATTTT. Protein: CASRRVGSGRYQRDTQYF.

The V gene is TRBV9, the J gene TRBJ1-2; D perhaps matches TRBD1 (5 bases). This CDR3 comprises 15 residues. CDR1 is SGDLS, CDR2 YYNGEE, per germline. V gave up 4 bases and J gave up 3 bases, with 16 bases separating them. This CDR3 reads CASSPSQWGDYGYTF. CDR3 bases: TGTGCCAGCAGCCCATCCCAATGGGGCGACTATGGCTACACCTTC.

Concerning this clone itself: Other DNA sequences within the sample encode an identical CDR3. This chain joins TRBV29-1 and TRBJ1-1, with no clear D. V lost 7 bases and J 1 base, leaving 10 bases between the germline ends. This CDR3 is built from 12 residues. Germline V gene data show CDR1 as SQVTM and CDR2 as ANQGSEA. CDR3 nucleotides: TGCAGCGCTGGAGGAGAGAACACTGAAGCTTTCTTT. Its translation is CSAGGENTEAFF.

This sequence joins TRBV30 and TRBJ2-7; 8 bases map to TRBD2. Per germline, CDR1 GTSNPN and CDR2 SVGIG (reference sequence). Germline trimming cut 8 bases from V and 3 bases from J; bases unmatched to any gene: 21. The CDR3 length is 17 residues. CDR3 protein: CARKNCTQTSADYEQYF. DNA for the CDR3: TGTGCCCGGAAGAATTGTACCCAGACTAGCGCAGACTACGAGCAGTACTTC.

The chain employs TRBV28 and TRBJ2-7, with 8 bases matching TRBD1. There are 16 residues in the CDR3. V lost 3 bases to trimming and J lost 2 bases; unmatched junction nucleotides: 9. The germline V gene encodes CDR1 MDHEN and CDR2 SYDVKM. The CDR3 DNA reads as TGTGCCAGCAGTTTGATGCCGACAGGGGCAACCTACGAGCAGTACTTC. Protein: CASSLMPTGATYEQYF.

This chain connects TRBV28 to TRBJ2-4; maybe TRBD2 (6 bases). V gave up 6 bases and J gave up 0 bases, with 15 bases separating them. There are 16 residues in the CDR3. Germline CDR1 MDHEN, CDR2 SYDVKM. As DNA, the CDR3 is TGTGCCAGCAGGTATCGGGAGAGCATAGCCAAAAACATTCAGTACTTC. It encodes CASRYRESIAKNIQYF.

The CDR3 bases are TGTGCCAGCAGCCATGACAGGCGACTACACACCATATATTTT. Amino acids: CASSHDRRLHTIYF. This sequence joins TRBV7-9 and TRBJ1-3, with D possibly matching TRBD1 (6 bases). CDR3 length equals 14 residues. The V end was cut by 5 bases, the J end by 8 bases, with 16 bases between. Germline CDR1 reads SEHNR; CDR2 reads FQNEAQ (reference sequence).

The rearrangement links TRBV29-1 to TRBJ1-1; D is unresolved. The CDR3 has 12 residues. V lost 5 bases, J lost 2 bases, and 9 bases lay in between. Germline assignment: CDR1 SQVTM and CDR2 ANQGSEA. CDR3 coding DNA: TGCAGCGTTCTTCCCGGTAACACTGAAGCTTTCTTT. The encoded protein is CSVLPGNTEAFF.

The chain links TRBV2 to TRBJ1-2; D gene unclear. Germline V gene lookup returns CDR1 SNHLY and CDR2 FYNNEI. This CDR3 has 11 residues. CDR3 coding DNA: TGTGTCAAGGCGTCGGGGAGCGGCTACACCTTC. Protein sequence: CVKASGSGYTF.

The rearrangement links TRBV19 to TRBJ2-7; D gene uncertain. V lost 1 base and J lost 4, with 14 bases in between. The CDR3 is 15 amino acids. Per germline, CDR1 LNHDA and CDR2 SQIVND (reference sequence). The CDR3: CASSIGGSVIYEQYF. In nucleotides, the CDR3 is TGTGCCAGTAGTATAGGAGGCTCGGTCATATACGAGCAGTACTTC.

This chain connects TRBV27 to TRBJ2-7, with D possibly matching TRBD1 (5 bases). Trimming took 5 bases from V and 1 from J, leaving 15 bases between them. This CDR3 comprises 15 residues. Germline V gives CDR1 MNHEY, CDR2 SMNVEV (reference sequence). CDR3 nucleotides: TGTGCCAGCAGTACCCTCACCAGGGTTTCCTACGAGCAGTACTTC. Its protein product is CASSTLTRVSYEQYF.

The chain couples TRBV5-6 to TRBJ2-5; 7 bases agree with TRBD2. The better agreement between TRBJ2-7 and the DNA end casts doubt on the J call. From germline, CDR1 is SGHDT and CDR2 YYEEEE. The CDR3 extends over 15 amino acids. The CDR3 is CASSLGRTSLYEQYF. The DNA of the CDR3 is TGTGCCAGCAGCTTGGGACGGACTAGTCTCTACGAGCAGTACTTC.

This clone has just one count. V usage is TRBV4-3 and J usage is TRBJ2-7; D perhaps matches TRBD1 (6 bases). Germline loops: CDR1 LGHNA, CDR2 YSLEER. Trimming pared 4 bases from V and 3 bases from J, leaving 16 bases between. This CDR3 is 15 amino acids long. The DNA for the CDR3 is TGCGCCAGCAGCCGGGTCCGGGACAACCGCTACGAGCAGTACTTC. It codes for CASSRVRDNRYEQYF.

The rearrangement uses TRBV5-1 and TRBJ2-3, with 7 bases that match TRBD2. The length of the CDR3 is 14 residues. The V gene's germline CDR1 is SGHRS and CDR2 YFSETQ. V shed 7 bases, J shed 5 bases, and the junction held 10 bases outside the gene matches. The CDR3 sequence is CASEPGGSLDTQYF. For the CDR3, the DNA is TGCGCCAGCGAGCCTGGCGGGAGTCTAGATACGCAGTATTTT.

This rearrangement joins TRBV19 to TRBJ1-5, with TRBD1 matching 9 bases. CDR3 length: 17 residues. V was clipped by 1 base and J by 0 bases; unmatched bases: 4. In germline, CDR1 is LNHDA, CDR2 SQIVND (reference sequence). CDR3 bases: TGTGCCAGTAGTATAGGACAGGGGGTTTATAGCAATCAGCCCCAGCATTTT. As protein: CASSIGQGVYSNQPQHF. Full variable domain (missing parts from reference TRBV19 and TRBJ1-5): DGGITQSPKYLFRKEGQNVTLSCEQNLNHDAMYWYRQDPGQGLRLIYYSQIVNDFQKGDIAEGYSVSREKKESFPLTVTSAQKNPTAFYLCASSIGQGVYSNQPQHFGDGTRLSIL.